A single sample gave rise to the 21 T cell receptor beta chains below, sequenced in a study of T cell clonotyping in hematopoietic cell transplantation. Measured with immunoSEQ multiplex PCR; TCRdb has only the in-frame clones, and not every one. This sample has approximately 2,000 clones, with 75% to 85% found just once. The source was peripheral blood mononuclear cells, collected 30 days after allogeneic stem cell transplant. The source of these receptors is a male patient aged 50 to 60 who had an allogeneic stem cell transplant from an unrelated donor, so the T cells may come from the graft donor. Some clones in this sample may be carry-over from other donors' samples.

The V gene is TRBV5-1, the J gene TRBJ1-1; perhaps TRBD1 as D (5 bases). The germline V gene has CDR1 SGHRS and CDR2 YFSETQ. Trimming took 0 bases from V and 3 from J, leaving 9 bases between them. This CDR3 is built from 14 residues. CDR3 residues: CASSLGGDYTEAFF. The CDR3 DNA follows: TGCGCCAGCAGCTTGGGAGGGGATTACACTGAAGCTTTCTTT.

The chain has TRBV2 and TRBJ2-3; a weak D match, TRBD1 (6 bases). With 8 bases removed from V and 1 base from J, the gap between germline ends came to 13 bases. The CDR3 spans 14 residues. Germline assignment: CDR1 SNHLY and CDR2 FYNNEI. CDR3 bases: TGTGCCAGCTCTTCGGACAGTCGCACAGATACGCAGTATTTT. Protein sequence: CASSSDSRTDTQYF.

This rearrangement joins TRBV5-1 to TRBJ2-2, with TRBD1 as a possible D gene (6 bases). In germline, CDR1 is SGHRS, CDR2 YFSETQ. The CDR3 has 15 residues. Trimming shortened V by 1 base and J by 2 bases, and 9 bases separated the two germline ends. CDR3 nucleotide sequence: TGCGCCAGCAGCTTGACAGGGCTCAACACCGGGGAGCTGTTTTTT. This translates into CASSLTGLNTGELFF. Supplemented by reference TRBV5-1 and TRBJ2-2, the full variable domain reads KAGVTQTPRYLIKTRGQQVTLSCSPISGHRSVSWYQQTPGQGLQFLFEYFSETQRNKGNFPGRFSGRQFSNSRSEMNVSTLELGDSALYLCASSLTGLNTGELFFGEGSRLTVL.

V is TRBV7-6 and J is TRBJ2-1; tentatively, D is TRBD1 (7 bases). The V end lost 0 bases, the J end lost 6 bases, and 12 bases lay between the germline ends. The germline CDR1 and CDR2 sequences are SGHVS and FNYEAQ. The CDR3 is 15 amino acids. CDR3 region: CASSLAQEGANEQFF. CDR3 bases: TGTGCCAGCAGCTTAGCGCAGGAGGGGGCCAATGAGCAGTTCTTC.

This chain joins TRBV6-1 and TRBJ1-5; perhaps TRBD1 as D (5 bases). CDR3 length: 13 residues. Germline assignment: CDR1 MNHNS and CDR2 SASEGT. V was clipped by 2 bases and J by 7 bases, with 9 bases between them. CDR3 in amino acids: CASSEPRVQPQHF. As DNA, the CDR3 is TGTGCCAGCAGTGAACCCAGGGTCCAGCCCCAGCATTTT.

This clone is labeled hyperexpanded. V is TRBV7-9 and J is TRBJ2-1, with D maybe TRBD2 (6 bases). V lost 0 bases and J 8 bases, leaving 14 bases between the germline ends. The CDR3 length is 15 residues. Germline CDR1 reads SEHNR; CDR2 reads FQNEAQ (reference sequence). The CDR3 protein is CASSLAGGIVHEQFF. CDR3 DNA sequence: TGTGCCAGCAGCTTAGCCGGAGGGATCGTTCATGAGCAGTTCTTC.

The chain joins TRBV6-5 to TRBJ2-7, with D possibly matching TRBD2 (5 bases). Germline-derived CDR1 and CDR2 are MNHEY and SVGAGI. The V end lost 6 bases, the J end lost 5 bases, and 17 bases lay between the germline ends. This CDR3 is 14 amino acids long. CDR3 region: CASSLRPSFNEQYF. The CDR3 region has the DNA TGTGCCAGCAGCTTAAGACCTAGCTTTAACGAGCAGTACTTC.

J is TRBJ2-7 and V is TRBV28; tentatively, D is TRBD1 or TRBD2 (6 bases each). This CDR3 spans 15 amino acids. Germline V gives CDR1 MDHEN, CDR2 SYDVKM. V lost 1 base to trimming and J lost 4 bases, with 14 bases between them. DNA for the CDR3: TGTGCCAGCAGTTTATTGGGGGGCGATCTTTACGAGCAGTACTTC. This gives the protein CASSLLGGDLYEQYF.

CDR3 DNA sequence: TGTGCCAGCAGCTTAAGCAGGGGAGTGATGAGCGGGGAGCTGTTTTTT. Protein product: CASSLSRGVMSGELFF. The rearrangement joins TRBV7-9 to TRBJ2-2; D possibly corresponds to TRBD1 (6 bases). The CDR3 has 16 amino acids. Trimming left V 2 bases short and J 7 bases short, with 17 bases between. Germline values: CDR1 SEHNR, CDR2 FQNEAQ (reference sequence). Full variable domain (missing parts from reference TRBV7-9 and TRBJ2-2): DTGVSQNPRHKITKRGQNVTFRCDPISEHNRLYWYRQTLGQGPEFLTYFQNEAQLEKSRLLSDRFSAERPKGSFSTLEIQRTEQGDSAMYLCASSLSRGVMSGELFFGEGSRLTVL.

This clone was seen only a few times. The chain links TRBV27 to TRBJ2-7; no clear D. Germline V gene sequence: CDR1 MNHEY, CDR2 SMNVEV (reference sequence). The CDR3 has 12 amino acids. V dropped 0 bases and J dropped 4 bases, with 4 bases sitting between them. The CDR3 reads CASSLSGYEQYF. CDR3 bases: TGTGCCAGCAGTTTATCGGGATACGAGCAGTACTTC.

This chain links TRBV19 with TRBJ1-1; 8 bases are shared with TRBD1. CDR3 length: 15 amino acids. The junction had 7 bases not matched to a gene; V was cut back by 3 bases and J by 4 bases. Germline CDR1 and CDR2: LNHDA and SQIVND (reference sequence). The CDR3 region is CASSIWAGQGTEAFF. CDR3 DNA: TGTGCCAGTAGTATTTGGGCAGGACAGGGCACTGAAGCTTTCTTT.

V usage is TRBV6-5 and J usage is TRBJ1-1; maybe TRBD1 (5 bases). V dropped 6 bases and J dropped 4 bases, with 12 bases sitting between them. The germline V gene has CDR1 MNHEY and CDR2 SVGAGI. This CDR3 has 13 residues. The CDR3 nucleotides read TGTGCCAGCAGCAAGGGGTTCGGCACTGAAGCTTTCTTT. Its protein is CASSKGFGTEAFF.

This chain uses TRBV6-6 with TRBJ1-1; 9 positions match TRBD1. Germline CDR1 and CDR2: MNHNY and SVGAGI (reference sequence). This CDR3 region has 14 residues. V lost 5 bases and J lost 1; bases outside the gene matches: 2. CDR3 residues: CASSGGQGNTEAFF. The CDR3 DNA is TGTGCCAGCAGTGGGGGACAGGGGAACACTGAAGCTTTCTTT.

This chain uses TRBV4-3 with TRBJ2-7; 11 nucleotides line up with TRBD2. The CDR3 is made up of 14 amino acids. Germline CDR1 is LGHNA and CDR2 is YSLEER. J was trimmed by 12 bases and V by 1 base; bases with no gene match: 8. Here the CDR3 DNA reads TGCGCCAGCAGCCAAGGGGTTTCTAGCGGGAGGCCGTACTTC. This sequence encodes CASSQGVSSGRPYF.

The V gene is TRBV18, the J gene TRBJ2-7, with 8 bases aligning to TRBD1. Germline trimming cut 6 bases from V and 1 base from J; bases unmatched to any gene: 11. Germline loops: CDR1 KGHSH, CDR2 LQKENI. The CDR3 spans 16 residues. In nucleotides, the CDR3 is TGTGCCAGCTCCCCCCGCCCAGGGACAGGATCCTACGAGCAGTACTTC. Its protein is CASSPRPGTGSYEQYF.

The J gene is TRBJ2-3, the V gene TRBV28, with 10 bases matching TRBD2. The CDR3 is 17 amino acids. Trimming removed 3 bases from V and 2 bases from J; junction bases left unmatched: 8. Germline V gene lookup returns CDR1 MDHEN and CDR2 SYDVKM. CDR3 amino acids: CASSFTSGATITDTQYF. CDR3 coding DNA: TGTGCCAGCAGTTTTACTAGCGGGGCCACAATCACAGATACGCAGTATTTT.

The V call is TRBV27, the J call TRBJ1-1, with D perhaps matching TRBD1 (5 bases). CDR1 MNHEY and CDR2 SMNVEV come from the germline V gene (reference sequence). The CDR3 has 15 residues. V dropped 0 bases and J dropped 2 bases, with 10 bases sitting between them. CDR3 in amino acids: CASSLSSGLNTEAFF. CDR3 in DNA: TGTGCCAGCAGTTTATCTTCGGGGCTCAACACTGAAGCTTTCTTT.

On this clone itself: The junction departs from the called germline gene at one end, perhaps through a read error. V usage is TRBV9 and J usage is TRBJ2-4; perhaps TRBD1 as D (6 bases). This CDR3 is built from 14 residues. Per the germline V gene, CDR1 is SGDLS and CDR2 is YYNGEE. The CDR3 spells CASSAQGVGNIQYF. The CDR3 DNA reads TGTGCCAGCAGCGCACAGGGAGTAGGGAACATTCAGTATTTC.

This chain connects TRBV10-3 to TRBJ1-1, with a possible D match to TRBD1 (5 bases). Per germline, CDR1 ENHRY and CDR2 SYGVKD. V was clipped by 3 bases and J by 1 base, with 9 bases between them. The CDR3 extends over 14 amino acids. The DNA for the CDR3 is TGTGCCATCAGTGAAAGGGGTTCGAACACTGAAGCTTTCTTT. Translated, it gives CAISERGSNTEAFF.

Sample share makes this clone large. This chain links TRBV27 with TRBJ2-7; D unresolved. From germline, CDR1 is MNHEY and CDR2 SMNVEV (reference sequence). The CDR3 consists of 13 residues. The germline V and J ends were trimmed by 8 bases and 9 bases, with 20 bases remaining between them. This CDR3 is CASARNPLLGQYF. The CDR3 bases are TGTGCCAGCGCCAGGAACCCACTCCTCGGGCAGTACTTC.

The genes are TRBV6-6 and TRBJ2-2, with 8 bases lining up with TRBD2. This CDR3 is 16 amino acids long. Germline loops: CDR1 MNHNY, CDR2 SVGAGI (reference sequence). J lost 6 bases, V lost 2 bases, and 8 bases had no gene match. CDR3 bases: TGTGCCAGCAGTTACCCGAGACGACTAGCGCCCGGGGAGCTGTTTTTT. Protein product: CASSYPRRLAPGELFF.